A selection of T cell receptor beta chains follows, all from one sample in a study of cytomegalovirus exposure and HLA in healthy donors. The data were produced by immunoSEQ multiplex PCR, yet TCRdb's version contains in-frame clones alone and is incomplete. The data hold fewer than 200,000 clones, with more than 80% observed a single time. What was sequenced was PBMCs. The receptor set was obtained from a young woman in good health and CMV-seronegative. Each CDR3 is given without its conserved first and last residue. The order of the fields is CDR3 protein, CDR3 length, V gene, clone size. Expanded clones are given a class, and other clones once, few, many or no size at all.

ATVRLAGGYNEQF,13,TRBV6-5,few
SGTGTGIYNEQF,12,TRBV29-1,NA
ASSSGQYTGELF,12,TRBV27,NA
ASSLAADDRGYYEQY,15,TRBV5-1,NA
ASSATGTSGSKQY,13,TRBV6-1,once
ASSSTSGYNEQF,12,TRBV11-2,NA
ASSPREGEAF,10,TRBV18,NA
ASSSPMTGPYNEQF,14,TRBV7-2,NA
ASSPGGGLFTEAF,13,TRBV9,NA
ASSPPPGQAYGYT,13,TRBV25-1,NA
ASSIAGGQETQY,12,TRBV27,NA
ASSLGSVGERETQY,14,TRBV28,once
ASSFQWNTEAF,11,TRBV5-1,NA
ASSLVAGTEAF,11,TRBV11-2,few
ASSSTGPETQY,11,TRBV6-1,NA
ASSSDRNEQF,10,TRBV5-4,NA
ASSLVESVSGNTIY,14,TRBV11-2,NA
ASSLDPGSYGYT,12,TRBV5-1,NA
ASSEGEGLDGYT,12,TRBV6-1,NA
ASSGQENTEAF,11,TRBV10-3,NA
ASSSGTSGSSEQY,13,TRBV28,NA
ATSRDGGGGSDTQY,14,TRBV15,NA
ASSLVFGNYGYT,12,TRBV19,NA
ASSSYSGTGQYSNKNTEAF,19,TRBV7-6,NA